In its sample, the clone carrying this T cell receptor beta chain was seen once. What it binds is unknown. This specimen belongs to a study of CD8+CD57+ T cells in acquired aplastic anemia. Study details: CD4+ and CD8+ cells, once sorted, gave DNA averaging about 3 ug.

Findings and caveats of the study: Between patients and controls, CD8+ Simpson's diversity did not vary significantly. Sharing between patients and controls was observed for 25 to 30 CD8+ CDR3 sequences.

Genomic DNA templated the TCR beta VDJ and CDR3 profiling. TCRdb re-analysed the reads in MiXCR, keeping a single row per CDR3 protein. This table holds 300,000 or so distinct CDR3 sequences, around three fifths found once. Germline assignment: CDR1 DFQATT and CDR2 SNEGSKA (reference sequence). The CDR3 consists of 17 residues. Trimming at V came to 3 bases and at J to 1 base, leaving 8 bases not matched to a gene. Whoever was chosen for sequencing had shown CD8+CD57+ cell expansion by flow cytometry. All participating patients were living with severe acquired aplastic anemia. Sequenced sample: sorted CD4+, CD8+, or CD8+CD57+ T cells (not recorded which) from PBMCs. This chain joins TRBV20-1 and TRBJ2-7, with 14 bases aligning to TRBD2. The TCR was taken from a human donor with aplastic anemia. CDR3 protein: CSASPPGLAGGSYEQYF. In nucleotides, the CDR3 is TGCAGTGCTAGCCCCCCAGGACTAGCGGGAGGTTCCTACGAGCAGTACTTC.